Here is one T cell receptor (beta chain) with its context. Antigen unknown. PRAID featured immunodeficiency plus autoinflammation. These data belong to a study of stem cell transplantation in POMP-related autoinflammatory disease. Study-level information: Before transplant, CD4+ T cells skewed naive and CD8+ proportions were low. Overall study results and limits: In patients with PRAID, every analyzed T-cell subset tended to show lower diversity and higher clonality.

Germline lookup yields CDR1 LNHDA and CDR2 SQIVND (reference sequence). Trimming left V 8 bases short and J 4 bases short, with 17 bases between. The CDR3 has 14 residues. Libraries were prepared by immunoSEQ multiplex PCR; TCRdb keeps only in-frame clonotypes and omits some of them. Of over 8,000 clones listed, roughly 77% are singletons. This TCR came from a human patient with POMP-related autoinflammation and immune dysregulation (PRAID). The T cells may come from the graft donor. The chain couples TRBV19 to TRBJ1-2; D unresolved. The sample was CD4+ T cells from PBMCs, taken after stem cell transplantation. This CDR3 reads CASSRQTSSYGYTF. The CDR3 DNA is TGTGCCAGTTCACGGCAGACAAGTTCCTATGGCTACACCTTC.